The clone carrying this TCR beta chain has a count of ten or more. Stated time point: persistent/refractory GD, antithyroid drugs over 5 years with positive TRAb. The authors made the TCR library using RNA they extracted from PBMCs. EDTA tubes collected nine milliliters of peripheral blood. These data come from a study of regulatory T cells in long-lasting Graves disease. Arm-PCR of CDR3 regions and iRepertoire HTBI primers were used to build TCR beta libraries. MiXCR, applied by TCRdb to the multiplex PCR reads, yields one record per CDR3 protein. The sample includes 400,000 to 500,000 distinct CDR3 sequences, roughly 23% of them seen just once. The sample consisted of peripheral blood mononuclear cells (PBMCs), taken when the disease was refractory, from a patient treated with antithyroid drugs. This clonotype originated in a female donor with Graves disease.

The CDR3 here is CATSRDWGREFEQYF. CDR3 in DNA: TGTGCCACCAGCAGAGATTGGGGGAGGGAATTTGAGCAGTACTTC. The chain is built from TRBV15 and TRBJ2-7; TRBD2 aligns across 7 bases. The CDR3 totals 15 residues. V dropped 0 bases and J dropped 7; count of bases not matched to a gene: 9. Germline V gene lookup returns CDR1 LNHNV and CDR2 YYDKDF (reference sequence).